This T cell receptor beta chain was profiled in a study of tissue T cells after allogeneic stem cell transplantation. Study conclusions and caveats: In patients and mice, blood and spleen missed much of tissue repertoire. Anatomically similar tissues had similar TCR repertoires within each patient. This small cohort was clinically heterogeneous, and sampling depth was a limitation.

Profiled with immunoSEQ multiplex PCR; TCRdb holds only in-frame clones, not every one. In the table there are some 1,000 clones, around 43% of which are singletons. V was pared by 1 base and J by 6 bases, with 6 bases between. CDR1 and CDR2 (germline): NSQYPW, LRSPGD (reference sequence). The CDR3 is made up of 12 amino acids. This clone is labeled large. Its specificity is unknown. Gene labels here are mouse ones. The read halts 1 residue ahead of the CDR3 end, with the missing end drawn from the germline J gene. Time point indicated: mouse harvest day 14 after allogeneic transplant. Each mouse received 10^7 T-cell-depleted marrow cells plus 10^6 splenic CD5+ T cells by tail vein. Tissues came from B6→BALB/c major-mismatch GVHD mice at day 7 or 14.

The source material was spleen. The receptor comes from a female BALB/c mouse given C57BL/6 T cells with graft-versus-host disease after an allogeneic hematopoietic cell transplant. The chain carries TRBV1 and TRBJ1-1, with a weak D call TRBD1 (5 bases). Partial CDR3 DNA: TGCACCTGCAGTGCAGGGGGACCAGAAGTCTTC. It yields the protein CTCSAGGPEVF. The entire CDR3 protein is CTCSAGGPEVFF.